This T cell receptor (beta chain) stems from a study of blood T cell repertoires in COVID-19 (dated by TCRdb to about 2020). For context, the study as a whole: Samples covering the acute and convalescent phases of COVID-19 were provided by collaborators in the United States, Italy and Spain. The prospective study material was composed of cDNA or gDNA derived from T cells, B-cell-depleted T cells, or PBMCs. The dataset comprised deeply sampled blood TCRbeta repertoires from subjects exposed to, actively infected with, or recovered from COVID-19. The repertoires were made available in a free public database intended to serve as a resource for research on the immune response to SARS-CoV-2. Samples came from the ongoing ImmuneRACE study (first 160 participants) plus 1,254 subjects from 6 global collaborators. Sample metadata almost always included a de-identified subject ID, COVID-19 status, age in years and sex. Where HLA class I and class II types were available, the types were taken from metadata supplied by the sample provider, not from assay-based typing.

Here is what the overall study found, with its caveats: Clinical and demographic metadata were provided uncurated, with the amount varying by source and participant.

CDR1 and CDR2 were assigned from the germline V gene as SGHTA and FQGNSA. CDR3 length: 15 amino acids, cysteine to phenylalanine. The sequence is cut down to CDR3 DNA, 45 bases in frame from base 1. V and J lose 4 bases and 3 bases, and a span of 16 bases separates them. The immunoSEQ Assay, a bias-controlled multiplex PCR, was used to amplify TCRbeta CDR3 regions from genomic DNA. Per the authors' processing: Within the assay, amplification of reference gene primers was used to estimate how many nucleated cells each sample contained. To quantify the absolute abundance of each unique TCRbeta CDR3 rearrangement, sequence reads were collapsed and filtered. Productive Simpson clonality was computed per sample as the square root of Simpson's diversity index over productive rearrangements. The clones in this table, taken by TCRdb from immuneACCESS, are in-frame only. Not every clone is retained; where verified, under half of the shortfall comes from an unresolved V gene, and the cause of the rest is unknown. V and J calls and clone size come straight from that table; D and trimming were deduced from the DNA. This sample holds under 200,000 clones; approximately 84% were observed only once. Of the sample, about 5.8% falls within the top ten clones.

This clone has a handful of counts. This clone's antigen is unknown. Within one base of it there is no much larger clone, and no base qualities were kept. Participants in the prospective study were aged roughly 18 to 89 years, lived in over 20 United States geographic areas, and enrolled through a virtual design. In the prospective study, cohorts were assigned on the basis of participant-reported clinical history obtained from a screening survey and a study questionnaire. In the prospective study, whole blood, serum and a nasopharyngeal or oropharyngeal swab were collected from each participant by mobile phlebotomists. Over a roughly 2-month period, participants in the prospective study had the option of providing additional blood draws and questionnaires. Before DNA extraction, prospective study blood samples were shipped either frozen or at room temperature.

This TCR derives from a woman between 35 and 50 years old with acute COVID-19. Sequenced sample: PBMCs or T cells enriched from blood (not recorded which). This receptor chain uses TRBV7-2 and TRBJ2-7, and possibly TRBD2, on 6 matching bases. The CDR3 protein: CASSSRWGEGYEQYF. The nucleotides are TGTGCCAGCAGCTCTAGGTGGGGGGAAGGCTACGAGCAGTACTTC.